The 17 T cell receptor beta chains below come from one sample, sequenced in a study of cytomegalovirus exposure and HLA in healthy donors. Method: immunoSEQ multiplex PCR; TCRdb's copy keeps in-frame clones and lacks some. The sample lists tens of thousands of clones, about 96% occurring once. Material: PBMCs. These receptors all come from a woman between 18 and 29 years old in good health and CMV-seronegative.

The chain uses TRBV27 and TRBJ2-5; D is undetermined. The CDR3 has 15 amino acids. The germline V and J ends were trimmed by 0 bases and 5 bases, with 13 bases remaining between them. Germline V gives CDR1 MNHEY, CDR2 SMNVEV (reference sequence). The CDR3 loop is CASSLSRGFGETQYF. The CDR3 coding sequence is TGTGCCAGCAGTTTATCTCGAGGTTTCGGGGAGACCCAGTACTTC.

In DNA, the CDR3 is TGCGCCAGCAGCCCGACTAGCGGGAGAGATACGCAGTATTTT. It translates to CASSPTSGRDTQYF. V gene TRBV5-1 combines with J gene TRBJ2-3, with 12 bases matching TRBD2. The CDR3 sequence is 14 residues long. From germline, CDR1 is SGHRS and CDR2 YFSETQ. V shed 4 bases, J shed 5 bases, and the junction held 2 bases outside the gene matches.

This sequence joins TRBV19 and TRBJ2-1; possible D gene TRBD1, 6 bases. The V end lost 6 bases, the J end lost 0 bases, and 15 bases lay between the germline ends. CDR1 and CDR2 (germline): LNHDA, SQIVND (reference sequence). The CDR3 is made up of 16 amino acids. The CDR3 bases are TGTGCCAGTAGACCGGTGGACAGTAGCTCCTACAATGAGCAGTTCTTC. Protein product: CASRPVDSSSYNEQFF.

The rearrangement links TRBV5-4 to TRBJ2-7; possibly TRBD1 for D (7 bases). This CDR3 spans 15 amino acids. CDR1 SGHNT and CDR2 YYREEE come from the germline V gene (reference sequence). V lost 3 bases, J lost 2 bases, and 15 bases lay in between. For the CDR3, the DNA is TGTGCCAGCAGCTCCCCAGGGGGGTCCACCTACGAGCAGTACTTC. Translating gives CASSSPGGSTYEQYF.

The genes are TRBV18 and TRBJ1-1, with 10 bases matching TRBD1. CDR1 and CDR2 (germline): KGHSH, LQKENI. The CDR3 is made up of 14 amino acids. V dropped 6 bases and J dropped 3; count of bases not matched to a gene: 4. The CDR3 nucleotides are TGTGCCAGCTCGCGGGACAGGGGTGACACTGAAGCTTTCTTT. Encoded protein: CASSRDRGDTEAFF. Drawing the rest from reference TRBV18 and TRBJ1-1, the complete variable domain is NAGVMQNPRHLVRRRGQEARLRCSPMKGHSHVYWYRQLPEEGLKFMVYLQKENIIDESGMPKERFSAEFPKEGPSILRIQQVVRGDSAAYFCASSRDRGDTEAFFGQGTRLTVV.

The chain links TRBV7-9 to TRBJ2-1; 10 positions match TRBD2. V trimming: 0 bases; J trimming: 7 bases; junction bases outside the gene matches: 9. The CDR3 totals 17 residues. Germline loops: CDR1 SEHNR, CDR2 FQNEAQ (reference sequence). The CDR3 DNA reads TGTGCCAGCAGCTTAGCTGAGGCTAGCGGGAGTTGGAATGAGCAGTTCTTC. It encodes CASSLAEASGSWNEQFF.

V usage is TRBV19 and J usage is TRBJ2-1; 8 bases line up with TRBD2. The CDR3 length is 15 residues. Germline-derived CDR1 and CDR2 are LNHDA and SQIVND (reference sequence). The V segment lost 11 bases and the J segment 2 bases; nucleotides outside the gene matches: 11. CDR3 nucleotide sequence: TGTGCCTCCGGGGGGGGTTACTTCACCTACAATGAGCAGTTCTTC. Its translation: CASGGGYFTYNEQFF.

CDR3 in DNA: TGTGCAAGTCGCTTAGCGTGTTCCCTAGCGGGAGGGGAAGAGACCCAGTACTTC. Amino acid sequence: CASRLACSLAGGEETQYF. The chain links TRBV12-2 to TRBJ2-5; no check of the table's D call, TRBD2, against the DNA was made. TRBV12-2 has pseudogene status. This CDR3 has 18 residues.

This chain connects TRBV13 to TRBJ2-1; 7 positions agree with TRBD2. This CDR3 region has 15 residues. The V gene's germline CDR1 is PRHDT and CDR2 FYEKMQ (reference sequence). V lost 3 bases, J lost 10 bases, and 12 bases stayed unmatched. The DNA of the CDR3 is TGTGCCAGCAGCTTGCCCGGGAGGTCGACAAACGAGCAGTTCTTC. Translated: CASSLPGRSTNEQFF.

V is TRBV18 and J is TRBJ2-1; 14 bases map to TRBD2. The germline V gene has CDR1 KGHSH and CDR2 LQKENI. The CDR3 totals 16 residues. With 8 bases clipped from V and 5 bases from J, the junction kept 8 bases outside the gene matches. As DNA, the CDR3 is TGTGCCAGCCTAACCGGGACTAGCGGGAGTAACAATGAGCAGTTCTTC. Amino acids: CASLTGTSGSNNEQFF. The full variable domain, its missing parts supplied by reference TRBV18 and TRBJ2-1, is NAGVMQNPRHLVRRRGQEARLRCSPMKGHSHVYWYRQLPEEGLKFMVYLQKENIIDESGMPKERFSAEFPKEGPSILRIQQVVRGDSAAYFCASLTGTSGSNNEQFFGPGTRLTVL.

The J gene is TRBJ1-5, the V gene TRBV27; 7 bases align to TRBD1. Germline CDR1 and CDR2: MNHEY and SMNVEV (reference sequence). Trimming took 5 bases from V and 5 from J; bases not matched to a gene: 9. The length of the CDR3 is 15 residues. The CDR3 bases are TGTGCCAGCAGTCCGACAGGTAGGGGGCATCAGCCCCAGCATTTT. Translated, it gives CASSPTGRGHQPQHF.

J is TRBJ2-2 and V is TRBV7-9; the D gene is possibly TRBD1 (5 bases). Germline V gene data show CDR1 as SEHNR and CDR2 as FQNEAQ (reference sequence). V was clipped by 1 base and J by 3 bases, with 9 bases between them. The CDR3 runs to 15 residues. The CDR3, as DNA: TGTGCCAGCAGCTTAGGACAGACTGACACCGGGGAGCTGTTTTTT. Amino acid sequence: CASSLGQTDTGELFF.

V is TRBV27 and J is TRBJ1-2; TRBD1 matches 10 bases. The CDR3 consists of 16 residues. Trimming cost V 5 bases and J 4 bases; bases outside gene matches: 10. CDR1 and CDR2 (germline): MNHEY, SMNVEV (reference sequence). CDR3 sequence (DNA): TGTGCCAGCAGTCTTGTGGGACAGGGGTTCCTCTATGGCTACACCTTC. It translates to CASSLVGQGFLYGYTF.

The chain has TRBV6-1 and TRBJ1-2, with D perhaps TRBD1 (5 bases). CDR3 size: 13 residues. Germline V gene lookup returns CDR1 MNHNS and CDR2 SASEGT. Trimming stripped 9 bases from V and 3 bases from J, with 14 bases between. In nucleotides, the CDR3 is TGTGCCAGTTCGCGGGACGGTTACTATGGCTACACCTTC. Encoded protein: CASSRDGYYGYTF.

J is TRBJ2-1 and V is TRBV7-9; 10 positions agree with TRBD2. The CDR3 spans 16 residues. J was trimmed by 6 bases and V by 3 bases; bases with no gene match: 8. Germline V gives CDR1 SEHNR, CDR2 FQNEAQ (reference sequence). As DNA, the CDR3 is TGTGCCAGCAGCTTCCCAACCGGGACTAGCGTCAATGAGCAGTTCTTC. Its translation is CASSFPTGTSVNEQFF.

This CDR3 reads CASSNAGQGGAYEQYF. The CDR3 DNA reads TGTGCCAGCAGCAACGCAGGACAGGGGGGGGCCTACGAGCAGTACTTC. This chain links TRBV21-1 with TRBJ2-7; the table calls TRBD1, which could not be checked here. TRBV21-1 is tagged as a pseudogene. The length of the CDR3 is 16 residues.

The chain combines TRBV27 with TRBJ2-7; 9 bases are shared with TRBD1. The CDR3 is 15 amino acids. CDR1 and CDR2 (germline): MNHEY, SMNVEV (reference sequence). V shed 3 bases and J 2 bases; nucleotides not matched to a gene: 5. The CDR3 bases are TGTGCCAGCAGTTTGGGACAGGGATTCACCTACGAGCAGTACTTC. Amino acid sequence: CASSLGQGFTYEQYF.